The T cell receptor beta chain described here comes from a study of blood T cell repertoires in COVID-19. Study context: Samples taken during acute and convalescent COVID-19 were collected in the United States, Italy and Spain. T cells, B-cell-depleted T cells, or PBMCs provided the cDNA or gDNA that served as material.

Per the original methods: Counts of nucleated cells, estimated from reference gene primer amplification, were obtained. Profiling relied on immunoSEQ multiplex PCR, and the TCRdb table lists in-frame clones only, not all of them. That table is the source of V, J and clone size, and D and trimming were worked out from the DNA. The table has around 130,000 clones, 65% to 85% seen once. Per the germline V gene, CDR1 is MNHNY and CDR2 is SVGAGI (reference sequence). Trimming took off 0 bases at V and 0 bases at J, with 11 bases between the two ends. CDR3 length equals 16 residues. Sequencing was carried out using peripheral blood. The rearrangement uses TRBV6-6 and TRBJ1-1; D remains ambiguous. The TCR originated in a woman aged 80 or over with acute or convalescent COVID-19. This CDR3 is CASSYSARSMNTEAFF. The CDR3, as DNA: TGTGCCAGCAGTTACTCAGCTAGGAGCATGAACACTGAAGCTTTCTTT.